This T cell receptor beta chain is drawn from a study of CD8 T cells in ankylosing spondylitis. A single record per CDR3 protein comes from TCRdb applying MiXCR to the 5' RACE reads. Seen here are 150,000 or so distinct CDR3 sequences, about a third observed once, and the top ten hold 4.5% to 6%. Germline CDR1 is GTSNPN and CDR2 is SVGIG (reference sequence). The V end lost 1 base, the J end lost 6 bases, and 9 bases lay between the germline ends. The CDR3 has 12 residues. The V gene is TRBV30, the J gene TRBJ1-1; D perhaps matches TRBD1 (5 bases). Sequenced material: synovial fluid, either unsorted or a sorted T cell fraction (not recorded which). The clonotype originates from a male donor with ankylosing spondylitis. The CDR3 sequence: CAWSGGFSEAFF. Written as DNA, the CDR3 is TGTGCCTGGAGTGGGGGGTTTTCTGAAGCTTTCTTT. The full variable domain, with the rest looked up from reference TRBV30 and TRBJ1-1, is SQTIHQWPATLVQPVGSPLSLECTVEGTSNPNLYWYRQAAGRGLQLLFYSVGIGQISSEVPQNLSASRPQDRQFILSSKKLLLSDSGFYLCAWSGGFSEAFFGQGTRLTVV.